The source of this T cell receptor (beta chain) is a study of T cell responses to AZD1222 COVID-19 vaccine. Study outcomes and limitations: Sampling captured repertoires only after the peak T cell response. It was only a handful of AZD1222 recipients who were seropositive at baseline.

Germline CDR1 SGHRS, CDR2 YFSETQ. This CDR3 is built from 19 residues. V dropped 2 bases and J dropped 2 bases, with 22 bases sitting between them. Details on this clone: Its antigen is currently unknown.

Sequenced by immunoSEQ multiplex PCR; TCRdb stores in-frame clones only, minus some. This sample has 65,000 to 75,000 clones, with approximately 80% found just once. V is TRBV5-1 and J is TRBJ2-2, with D tentatively TRBD1 (5 bases). The sequencing used peripheral blood, collected on day 0 of AZD1222 vaccination. The TCR comes from an adult in good health. Written as DNA, the CDR3 is TGCGCCAGCAGCTTCCTCCTCCACCGAGCAGGGCTTAACACCGGGGAGCTGTTTTTT. Amino acids: CASSFLLHRAGLNTGELFF.